Listed here is a single TCR beta chain. What this receptor recognizes is not known. Base qualities are missing; no much larger clone stands one base away. Library method: the immunoSEQ multiplex PCR assay. For the multiplex PCR, a mixture combining 60 forward primers for TCR Vbeta segments and 13 reverse primers for TCR Jbeta segments was used. Amplification of the CDR3 region of rearranged TCR beta genes was performed with a multiplex PCR assay on genomic DNA. On the Illumina HiSeq System, the amplified TCR beta libraries were sequenced as 87-base-pair reads. The study's own analysis went as follows. A later analysis counted some 74 million unique TCR beta chains across the 666 repertoires, and some 11 million of these chains were shared by at least two donors. Raw reads were error-corrected and collapsed into unique sequences with a nearest-neighbor algorithm that merged closely related sequences to remove PCR and sequencing errors. CDR3 sequences were aligned to IMGT reference sequences to assign V, D and J gene segments. For a sequence to be retained, a match of at least six nucleotides was required to both a V gene segment and a J gene segment. A rearrangement was called productive if the CDR3 had no stop codons and remained in frame with V and J, and every other rearrangement was called non-productive. Following IMGT convention, CDR3 was defined as the stretch from the second conserved V-encoded cysteine up to the conserved J-encoded phenylalanine. The earlier analysis of fewer than 700 of the donors excluded sequences that lacked an unambiguous match to a single V gene segment. An earlier analysis of just under 600 of the donors called V segments functional above 56.7% productive rearrangements and segregating when the between-donor standard deviation exceeded 5%. A statistical classification framework was built for diagnosing cytomegalovirus status from the catalog of TCR beta chain sequences. In a later analysis, V and J genes were assigned by comparing TCR nucleotide sequences against IMGT/GENE-DB human TR gene sequences. Using the TCRdist pipeline, a later analysis assigned CDR3 sequences along with most-parsimonious VDJ recombination scenarios. A later analysis defined each TCR beta chain by its CDR3 amino acid sequence plus V-gene family, and excluded reads lacking a unique V-gene family. To address suspected cross-contamination and a sequencing artifact, a later analysis removed 592 highly shared, low-generation-probability nucleotide sequences. For each public chain, a later analysis derived a clonal expansion index from normalized ranks of inferred template counts within each repertoire. A later analysis computed generation probabilities with a VDJ recombination model fitted to out-of-frame rearrangements, and checked the results against IGoR. In a later analysis, hypergeometric tests were used to score TCR-TCR, TCR-HLA and TCR-CMV co-occurrence, with a repertoire-size bias correction applied to TCR pairs. To estimate false discovery rates, a later analysis permuted the HLA or CMV assignments 20 times. A later analysis grouped co-occurring TCRs with DBSCAN, adding TCRdist sequence similarity when clustering within HLA-allele-positive subsets. Repertoires with fewer than 30,000 or more than 120,000 public chains, plus five repertoires with anomalous nucleotide sharing, were excluded from co-occurrence clustering. In its TCRdb copy, this immuneACCESS table keeps in-frame sequences only and misses some clones. Where compared with another copy, unresolved V genes explain less than half of these, and the others have no known cause. Clonal size and the V and J genes are those of that table, whereas D and trimming came from the DNA. Here the sample has about 120,000 clones; approximately 15% occur a single time. Together, the top ten hold 1.5% to 2% of the sample.

V loses 4 bases, J loses 2 bases, and the germline ends lie 11 bases apart. The cysteine opens and the phenylalanine closes a CDR3 of 14 amino acids. The only DNA kept is the CDR3, 42 bases in frame from the first base. The CDR1 and CDR2 encoded by the germline V gene (reference sequence) are SEHNR and FQNEAQ. The source of the sample is a study of cytomegalovirus exposure and HLA in healthy donors (dated by TCRdb to 2016 to 2017). General notes on the study: An earlier analysis of approximately 590 of the donors reported approximately 290 Gb of sequence data and around 120 million unique TCR beta sequences from 150 million to 200 million T cells. About 310 gigabases of sequencing data and some 85 million unique TCR sequences were included in an early release covering about 700 HLA-typed donors. Of the 300 to 400 genotyped donors, approximately 80% fell in the genetic ancestry cluster associated with self-reported Caucasian donors. The study aimed to test whether cataloging public T cell receptors could reveal signatures of past pathogen exposure. The study profiled the T cell repertoires of approximately 700 subjects by immunosequencing and related them to cytomegalovirus serostatus. Besides the first cohort of hundreds of subjects, a separate validation cohort made up of roughly 120 different subjects was used. The study combined high-throughput TCR immunosequencing, statistical association of individual TCRs with disease status, and machine learning to predict cytomegalovirus infection status. In a later analysis, previously published TCR beta repertoires from roughly 710 donors were re-analyzed and high-resolution HLA genotyping was added so that TCR occurrence patterns could be studied. Rather than drawing on any new phenotypic data, the later analysis identified candidate immune exposures from TCR beta sequences and the way those sequences occurred across donors. To decide whether each TCR beta V gene segment behaved as functional or pseudogenic, an earlier analysis of several hundred of the donors relied on high-throughput TCR beta sequencing. Alongside the repertoire data, information on donor age, sex, ethnicity and CMV serostatus was compiled. In a later genetic analysis, genome-wide SNP genotypes for about 65% of the 666 donors were used, and that subset was treated as a discovery cohort. Every discovery cohort repertoire had been produced on one sequencing platform. HLA typing included class I and class II loci at four-digit resolution. Typing coverage differed by locus: A, B, C, DRB1 and DQB1 were typed in roughly 629-630 donors, DQA1 in 500 to 550, DPA1 in 606, and DPB1 in 472. Several DR-DQ haplotypes were treated as single units for association and clustering because of strong linkage in the cohort. On average, around 240,000 unique TCR beta nucleotide sequences were sequenced per donor among a few hundred genotyped donors of the cohort, with roughly 20% of those sequences being non-productive.

The investigation overall reported the following: An association between a missense DCLRE1C variant and V-gene and J-gene trimming of TCR beta chains was found in a later genetic analysis and replicated in an independent cohort. Immune exposure information for the cohort was limited to CMV serostatus. A later analysis reported that several top co-occurrence clusters appeared linked to parvovirus B19, influenza, CMV and Epstein-Barr virus. Linkage disequilibrium might explain the correlated functional status among segregating V segments, but an unknown experimental factor could not be ruled out. The presence/absence analyses assumed that sequencing depth was roughly uniform across donors, and that assumption may not be true. A later analysis found that HLA-associated TCR beta chains were more clonally expanded and had lower generation probabilities than equally common non-associated chains. Specific HLA alleles were associated with around 18,000 TCR beta sequences at a false discovery rate of 0.05 in a later analysis. Because counts were too low, approximately 18 rarely observed V segments, including chromosome 9 orphons, were excluded from the earlier analysis of some 590 of the donors. A cluster of highly shared sequence variants was judged likely to be a technical artifact of the sequencing pipeline. In a later genetic analysis, fewer N-insertions in productive TCRs were reported among donors in an Asian-associated ancestry cluster than the roughly 710-donor mean. In a later analysis, TCR association rates were found to vary across HLA loci, with the most associated TCRs seen for DRB1 alleles and the fewest for HLA-C alleles. In a later analysis, most CMV-associated TCR beta chains were found to appear HLA-restricted, with HLA associations seemingly driven largely by CMV exposure. HLA typing was unavailable for some donors at each locus, so association tests used only the typed subset. Because the 87-base-pair reads could not distinguish some IMGT-functional V segments, including TRBV6-2 and TRBV6-3, those segments were excluded. Strong co-occurrence of HLA alleles, especially DR and DQ, made assigning TCR associations to individual alleles difficult. The cohort was sequenced for TCR beta chains only, and without alpha or paired-chain data the features that could be detected were limited. The classifier was reported to diagnose cytomegalovirus status with high specificity and sensitivity in both the original and validation cohorts. A further reported finding was that TCR beta sequences accurately predicted the HLA-A and HLA-B alleles for most subjects in the first cohort. According to the authors, the approach could potentially be generalized to other disease states and immunological phenotypes. In an earlier analysis of under 600 of the donors, most TCR beta V segments were observed in productive rearrangements about 87% or about 30% of the time, broadly matching IMGT annotations. In vitro tests confirmed that three of the cytomegalovirus-associated TCR beta chains recognize cytomegalovirus antigens. The study listed 164 TCR beta chains as associated with cytomegalovirus. While some public TCRs were present in many individuals, most TCR sequences turned up only very rarely across donors.

The cohort consisted of 670 or so healthy bone marrow donors. All cohort members were sampled while nominally healthy, although unrecorded immune exposures were likely present. The donor was CMV seronegative and belonged to the group of 352 seronegative cohort members. Every donor gave a peripheral blood sample, and the peripheral blood mononuclear cells from that sample were used for TCR beta sequencing. Genomic DNA extraction from the blood cell samples was performed with the Qiagen DNeasy Blood Extraction Kit. The sequencing sample was made of PBMCs. The sequence was obtained from a woman under 30 in good health and CMV-seronegative. The rearranged segments are TRBV7-9 and TRBJ2-5, and TRBD2 may be the D gene, going by 5 matching bases. The DNA is as follows: TGTGCCAGCAGCTCTACTAGTGGTCAAGAGACCCAGTACTTC. Translated, this gives CASSSTSGQETQYF.